This T cell receptor (beta chain) is from a study of cytomegalovirus exposure and HLA in healthy donors. General study points: Trimming of TCR beta V- and J-genes showed a link, identified in a later analysis, to a missense DCLRE1C variant. Donor immune exposure was known only as CMV serostatus. Later on, analysis showed that most CMV-associated TCR beta chains appeared to be HLA-restricted.

Each donor's status was that of a healthy bone marrow donor. The CDR3 has 15 amino acids. The germline CDR1 and CDR2 sequences are SEHNR and FQNEAQ (reference sequence). Between the trimmed V and J ends, which lost 3 bases and 1 base, there was a span of 12 bases. To note about this clone: Its antigen is unidentified.

PCR employed 60 Vbeta and 13 Jbeta primers. Only in-frame clones appear in the TCRdb table, and some are missing; sequencing was by immunoSEQ multiplex PCR. The sample comprises approximately 150,000 clones, approximately 84% of which are singletons, and 4% to 6% rests with the top ten. The receptor was isolated from a girl aged 10 to 17 in good health and CMV-seropositive. The sequencing input was PBMCs. V and J are TRBV7-9 and TRBJ1-1, with D unclear. The DNA of the CDR3 is TGTGCCAGCAGCTTGGTTATGGGGAGGAACACTGAAGCTTTCTTT. This encodes CASSLVMGRNTEAFF. The full variable domain, rest sourced from reference TRBV7-9 and TRBJ1-1, is DTGVSQNPRHKITKRGQNVTFRCDPISEHNRLYWYRQTLGQGPEFLTYFQNEAQLEKSRLLSDRFSAERPKGSFSTLEIQRTEQGDSAMYLCASSLVMGRNTEAFFGQGTRLTVV.